This entry describes one T cell receptor (beta chain). The source of the sample is a study of blood T cell repertoires in COVID-19. Background on the study: Sites across the United States, Italy and Spain contributed samples from acute and convalescent COVID-19. PBMCs, B-cell-depleted T cells, or T cells provided the cDNA or gDNA that made up the material.

Looked up from germline, CDR1 is SNHLY and CDR2 is FYNNEI. This CDR3 comprises 14 residues. The J segment lost 4 bases and the V segment lost 5 bases, leaving 4 bases of the junction unmatched. Per the original methods: Quantification of nucleated cells was approximated via reference gene primer amplification. Assay: immunoSEQ multiplex PCR; the TCRdb copy retains only in-frame clones and omits some. The V and J calls and clone size come from that table; D and trimming were worked out from the DNA. The sample has some 83,000 clones, around 83% seen once. This chain connects TRBV2 to TRBJ1-5, with 8 bases identical to TRBD1. This sequence originates from a man aged 50-59 years with acute or convalescent COVID-19. The sequencing input was peripheral blood. As DNA, the CDR3 is TGTGCCAGCAGTCCGGACAGGGCAAATCAGCCCCAGCATTTT. Amino acid sequence: CASSPDRANQPQHF. Supplemented by reference TRBV2 and TRBJ1-5, the full variable domain reads EPEVTQTPSHQVTQMGQEVILRCVPISNHLYFYWYRQILGQKVEFLVSFYNNEISEKSEIFDDQFSVERPDGSNFTLKIRSTKLEDSAMYFCASSPDRANQPQHFGDGTRLSIL.